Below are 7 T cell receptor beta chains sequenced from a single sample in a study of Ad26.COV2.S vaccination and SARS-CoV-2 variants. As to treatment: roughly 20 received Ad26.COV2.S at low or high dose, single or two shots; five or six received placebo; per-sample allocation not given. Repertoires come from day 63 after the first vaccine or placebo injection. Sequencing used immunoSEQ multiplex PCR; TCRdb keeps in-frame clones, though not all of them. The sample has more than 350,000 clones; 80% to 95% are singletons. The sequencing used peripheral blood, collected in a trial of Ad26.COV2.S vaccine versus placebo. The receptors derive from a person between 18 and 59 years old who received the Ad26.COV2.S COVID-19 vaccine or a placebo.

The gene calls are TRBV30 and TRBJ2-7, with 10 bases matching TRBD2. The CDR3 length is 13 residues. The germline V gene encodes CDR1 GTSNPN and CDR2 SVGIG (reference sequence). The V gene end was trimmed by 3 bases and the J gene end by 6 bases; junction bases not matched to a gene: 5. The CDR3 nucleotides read TGTGCCTGGAGGAAGGCTAGCGGGGGCGAGCAGTACTTC. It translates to CAWRKASGGEQYF. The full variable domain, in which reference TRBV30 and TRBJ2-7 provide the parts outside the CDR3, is SQTIHQWPATLVQPVGSPLSLECTVEGTSNPNLYWYRQAAGRGLQLLFYSVGIGQISSEVPQNLSASRPQDRQFILSSKKLLLSDSGFYLCAWRKASGGEQYFGPGTRLTVT.

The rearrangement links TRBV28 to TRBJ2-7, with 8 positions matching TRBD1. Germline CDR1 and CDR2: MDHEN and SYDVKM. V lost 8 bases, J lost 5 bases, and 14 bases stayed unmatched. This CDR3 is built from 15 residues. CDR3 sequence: CASQTGQAARDEQYF. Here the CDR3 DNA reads TGTGCCAGCCAAACGGGACAGGCTGCCAGGGACGAGCAGTACTTC.

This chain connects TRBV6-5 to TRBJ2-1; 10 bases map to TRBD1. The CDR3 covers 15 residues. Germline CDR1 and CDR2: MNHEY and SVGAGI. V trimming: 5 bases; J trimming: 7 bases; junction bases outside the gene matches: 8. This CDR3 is CASSSGTGVWNEQFF. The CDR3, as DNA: TGTGCCAGCAGTAGCGGGACAGGGGTTTGGAATGAGCAGTTCTTC.

Here the CDR3 reads CASSLGTSGDQETQYF. The CDR3 DNA reads as TGTGCCAGCAGCCTAGGGACTAGCGGGGATCAAGAGACCCAGTACTTC. The rearrangement uses TRBV3-1 (or the pseudogene TRBV3-2) and TRBJ2-5; TRBD2 matches at 13 bases. This CDR3 has 16 amino acids. With V trimmed by 4 bases and J by 2 bases, 4 bases remained unmatched. Germline V CDR1 and CDR2: LGHDT, YNNKEL (reference sequence).

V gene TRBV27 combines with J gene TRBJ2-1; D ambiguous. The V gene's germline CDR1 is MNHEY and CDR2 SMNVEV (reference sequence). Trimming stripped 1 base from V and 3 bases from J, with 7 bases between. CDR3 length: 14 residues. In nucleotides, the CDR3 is TGTGCCAGCAGTTTATGGGGAATCTACAATGAGCAGTTCTTC. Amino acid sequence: CASSLWGIYNEQFF.

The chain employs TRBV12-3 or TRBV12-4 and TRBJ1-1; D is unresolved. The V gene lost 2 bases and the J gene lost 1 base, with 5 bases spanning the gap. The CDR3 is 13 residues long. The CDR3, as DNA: TGTGCCAGCAGTTTACTCCAGAACACTGAAGCTTTCTTT. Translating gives CASSLLQNTEAFF.

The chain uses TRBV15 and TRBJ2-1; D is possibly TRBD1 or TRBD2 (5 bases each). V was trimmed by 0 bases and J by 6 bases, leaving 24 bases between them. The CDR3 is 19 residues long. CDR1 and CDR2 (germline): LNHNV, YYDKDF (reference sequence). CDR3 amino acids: CATSRDLPRDQWRANEQFF. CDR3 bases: TGTGCCACCAGCAGAGATCTGCCTAGGGACCAGTGGCGGGCCAATGAGCAGTTCTTC. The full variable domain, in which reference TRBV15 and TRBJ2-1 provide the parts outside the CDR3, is DAMVIQNPRYQVTQFGKPVTLSCSQTLNHNVMYWYQQKSSQAPKLLFHYYDKDFNNEADTPDNFQSRRPNTSFCFLDIRSPGLGDTAMYLCATSRDLPRDQWRANEQFFGPGTRLTVL.